The 31 T cell receptor beta chains presented below share a single source sample, sequenced in a study of blood T cells in healthy people across ages (dated by TCRdb to the mid-2010s). Libraries were made using 5' RACE. Sequencing was performed on an Illumina HiSeq 2500. A second PCR of roughly 7 to 12 cycles was performed with a sample-barcoded 5' primer and a J-beta primer mix. The public reads were reanalyzed by TCRdb: fastp trimming at Q25, MiXCR alignment, in-frame beta chains only. Merged by CDR3 protein, the rows form single entries marked with the most common genes and DNA. For this sample the table gives about 1.1 million distinct CDR3 sequences, of which less than 45% were detected only once. The ten largest clonotypes hold around 14% of the sample. The sequencing sample was made of blood. Every receptor here comes from a man between 18 and 35 years old in good health.

The chain employs TRBV12-3 or TRBV12-4 and TRBJ1-1; no clear D gene. The CDR3 runs 12 residues. V lost 2 bases and J lost 6, with 7 bases in between. The CDR3 DNA sequence: TGTGCCAGCAGTTTATCTCCCCCTGAAGCTTTCTTT. It specifies CASSLSPPEAFF.

V gene TRBV7-8 combines with J gene TRBJ2-1; 8 nucleotides match TRBD2. CDR1 SGHVS and CDR2 FQNEAQ come from the germline V gene. The V segment lost 3 bases and the J segment 8 bases; nucleotides outside the gene matches: 6. The CDR3 totals 14 residues. The CDR3 reads CASSLGRGVDEQFF. The DNA for the CDR3 is TGTGCCAGCAGCTTGGGGCGGGGGGTAGATGAGCAGTTCTTC. Based on the CDR3 plus reference TRBV7-8 and TRBJ2-1, the full variable domain is GAGVSQSPRYKVAKRGQDVALRCDPISGHVSLFWYQQALGQGPEFLTYFQNEAQLDKSGLPSDRFFAERPEGSVSTLKIQRTQQEDSAVYLCASSLGRGVDEQFFGPGTRLTVL.

The CDR3 spells CAIQTGQNYGYTF. The CDR3, as DNA: TGTGCCATACAGACCGGACAGAACTATGGCTACACCTTC. The genes are TRBV10-3 and TRBJ1-2; tentatively, D is TRBD1 (6 bases). CDR3 length equals 13 residues. Germline assignment: CDR1 ENHRY and CDR2 SYGVKD. V was trimmed by 9 bases and J by 2 bases, leaving 13 bases between them.

The V gene is TRBV18, the J gene TRBJ1-4, with 9 bases lining up with TRBD1. V was pared by 3 bases and J by 7 bases, with 6 bases of the junction left unmatched. The CDR3 covers 15 residues. Germline V lookup: CDR1 KGHSH, CDR2 LQKENI. In DNA form, the CDR3 reads TGTGCCAGCTCACCGGATGGGACAGGGCGTGAAAAACTGTTTTTT. Translation gives CASSPDGTGREKLFF.

CDR3 DNA sequence: TGTGCCAGCCTAGACATCGGGGAGCTGTTTTTT. This encodes CASLDIGELFF. This rearrangement joins TRBV7-2 to TRBJ2-2; D remains ambiguous. With 8 bases removed from V and 7 bases from J, the gap between germline ends came to 8 bases. This CDR3 has 11 residues. Germline V lookup: CDR1 SGHTA, CDR2 FQGNSA.

This clonotype came up a few times. V usage is TRBV15 and J usage is TRBJ2-3; 8 positions match TRBD2. The CDR3 is made up of 19 amino acids. Trimming took 0 bases from V and 0 from J; bases not matched to a gene: 11. Per germline, CDR1 LNHNV and CDR2 YYDKDF (reference sequence). CDR3 coding DNA: TGTGCCACCAGCAGAGATCTGACTAGCGCCTTTCTAAGCACAGATACGCAGTATTTT. Amino acids: CATSRDLTSAFLSTDTQYF. The full variable domain, its missing parts supplied by reference TRBV15 and TRBJ2-3, is DAMVIQNPRYQVTQFGKPVTLSCSQTLNHNVMYWYQQKSSQAPKLLFHYYDKDFNNEADTPDNFQSRRPNTSFCFLDIRSPGLGDTAMYLCATSRDLTSAFLSTDTQYFGPGTRLTVL.

The chain has TRBV2 and TRBJ2-2; D not resolved. Per the germline V gene, CDR1 is SNHLY and CDR2 is FYNNEI. V was clipped by 2 bases and J by 0 bases, with 4 bases between them. This CDR3 is 14 amino acids long. The CDR3 loop reads CASSEMANTGELFF. The CDR3 bases are TGTGCCAGCAGTGAAATGGCGAACACCGGGGAGCTGTTTTTT.

The genes are TRBV18 and TRBJ1-2; D gene ambiguous. This CDR3 is 13 amino acids long. The V gene lost 3 bases and the J gene lost 4 bases, with 9 bases spanning the gap. Germline V lookup: CDR1 KGHSH, CDR2 LQKENI. CDR3 bases: TGTGCCAGCTCACCTACGACTCTCTATGGCTACACCTTC. This gives the protein CASSPTTLYGYTF.

This clonotype was found a few times. This rearrangement joins TRBV5-1 to TRBJ1-5; D may be TRBD1 (5 bases). V lost 2 bases and J lost 0, with 24 bases in between. Germline V lookup: CDR1 SGHRS, CDR2 YFSETQ. The CDR3 contains 20 residues. CDR3 in amino acids: CASSFFNARGDGISNQPQHF. The CDR3 nucleotides are TGCGCCAGCAGCTTTTTCAACGCTCGGGGGGATGGAATTAGCAATCAGCCCCAGCATTTT.

This clonotype was recorded a few times. CDR3 nucleotide sequence: TGTGCCACTCAGCTCACAGGGGGTAGCACAGATACGCAGTATTTT. It codes for CATQLTGGSTDTQYF. The V gene is TRBV12-3 or TRBV12-4, the J gene TRBJ2-3; 8 nucleotides align to TRBD1. The J segment lost 0 bases and the V segment lost 10 bases, leaving 9 bases of the junction unmatched. There are 15 residues in the CDR3.

There are a few counts of this clonotype. The genes are TRBV20-1 and TRBJ2-3; 7 bases align to TRBD1. Trimming removed 5 bases from V and 1 base from J; junction bases left unmatched: 9. This CDR3 spans 15 amino acids. Germline CDR1 reads DFQATT; CDR2 reads SNEGSKA (reference sequence). CDR3 in DNA: TGCAGTGCTCTGGACAGGACGAAGGGCACAGATACGCAGTATTTT. Residues: CSALDRTKGTDTQYF.

V gene TRBV11-2 combines with J gene TRBJ1-2, with D maybe TRBD1 (5 bases). The CDR3 length is 13 residues. The V gene lost 0 bases and the J gene lost 10 bases, with 12 bases spanning the gap. In germline, CDR1 is SGHAT, CDR2 FQNNGV. The CDR3 reads CASSLEGPTAYTF. In nucleotides, the CDR3 is TGTGCCAGCAGCTTAGAGGGGCCCACGGCCTACACCTTC.

This clonotype has only a few counts. This CDR3 reads CSASANRADQPQHF. The CDR3 DNA follows: TGCAGTGCTAGTGCCAACAGGGCGGATCAGCCCCAGCATTTT. The V gene is TRBV20-1, the J gene TRBJ1-5, with D perhaps TRBD1 (6 bases). CDR1 is DFQATT, CDR2 SNEGSKA, per germline (reference sequence). V was clipped by 3 bases and J by 5 bases, with 14 bases between them. This CDR3 spans 14 amino acids.

This clonotype was seen more than once but under ten times. The chain carries TRBV14 and TRBJ1-4; D remains ambiguous. CDR3 length: 12 amino acids. Trimming shortened V by 1 base and J by 12 bases, and 9 bases separated the two germline ends. Germline V gives CDR1 SGHDN, CDR2 FVKESK. The CDR3 nucleotides are TGTGCCAGCAGCCAAGTTGGGCCTCAACTGTTTTTT. Amino acids: CASSQVGPQLFF.

The rearrangement uses TRBV20-1 and TRBJ1-2; 8 bases agree with TRBD1. J gave up 5 bases and V 1 base, and 12 bases lay outside the gene matches. This CDR3 is built from 16 residues. In germline, CDR1 is DFQATT, CDR2 SNEGSKA (reference sequence). The CDR3 loop is CSARVGFGTGEYGYTF. The CDR3 DNA is TGCAGTGCTAGAGTTGGGTTCGGGACAGGTGAATATGGCTACACCTTC.

The V call is TRBV20-1, the J call TRBJ1-1; possible D gene TRBD1, 6 bases. Germline CDR1 DFQATT, CDR2 SNEGSKA (reference sequence). The germline V and J ends were trimmed by 6 bases and 2 bases, with 13 bases remaining between them. The CDR3 runs 13 residues. This CDR3 is CSAEDRTNTEAFF. The CDR3 bases are TGCAGTGCCGAAGACAGGACCAACACTGAAGCTTTCTTT.

The rearrangement uses TRBV4-3 and TRBJ2-1; 7 positions match TRBD1. Germline V gene data show CDR1 as LGHNA and CDR2 as YSLEER. This CDR3 has 16 amino acids. V was pared by 2 bases and J by 4 bases, with 8 bases of the junction left unmatched. The CDR3 DNA sequence: TGCGCCAGCAGCCAACGTCTAGACAGGGAATACAATGAGCAGTTCTTC. This translates into CASSQRLDREYNEQFF.

The chain combines TRBV25-1 with TRBJ1-2; weak D call: TRBD1 (6 bases). CDR1 is MGHDK, CDR2 SYGVNS, per germline. The CDR3 consists of 15 residues. The V end was cut by 4 bases, the J end by 2 bases, with 14 bases between. The CDR3 loop is CASSAYPGGNYGYTF. DNA of the CDR3: TGTGCCAGCAGTGCTTATCCGGGGGGCAACTATGGCTACACCTTC.

The chain couples TRBV25-1 to TRBJ1-4, with D unclear. V was clipped by 4 bases and J by 7 bases, with 10 bases between them. CDR3 size: 13 residues. Germline CDR1 reads MGHDK; CDR2 reads SYGVNS. The CDR3 region is CASSAGRTEKLFF. The CDR3 DNA is TGTGCCAGCAGTGCAGGAAGGACTGAAAAACTGTTTTTT.

The chain is built from TRBV6-6 and TRBJ1-2, with unresolved D. Germline CDR1 and CDR2: MNHNY and SVGAGI (reference sequence). The CDR3 loop spans 11 amino acids. The V end lost 5 bases, the J end lost 7 bases, and 8 bases lay between the germline ends. CDR3 coding DNA: TGTGCCAGCAGTACCCCTCGTGGCTACACCTTC. It specifies CASSTPRGYTF.

Points on this clonotype: At one end, the junction sequence differs from germline, possibly due to a read error. This sequence joins TRBV9 and TRBJ2-7; 7 bases match TRBD1. Germline V lookup: CDR1 SGDLS, CDR2 YYNGEE. The CDR3 is 18 residues long. CDR3 in amino acids: CASGVDGHIRGKTYEQYF. The CDR3, as DNA: TGTGCCAGCGGCGTCGACGGACATATCAGGGGGAAAACCTACGAGCAGTACTTC.

This chain joins TRBV4-1 and TRBJ2-1; TRBD2 aligns across 8 bases. CDR1 and CDR2 from the germline V gene are MGHRA and YSYEKL. V lost 3 bases, J lost 7 bases, and 11 bases stayed unmatched. CDR3 length: 16 residues. In nucleotides, the CDR3 is TGCGCCAGCAGCCAGAGACTAGCGAGGACAGATAATGAGCAGTTCTTC. Its protein is CASSQRLARTDNEQFF.

The genes are TRBV10-3 and TRBJ1-5, with 10 bases matching TRBD1. Trimming cost V 6 bases and J 7 bases; bases outside gene matches: 6. The CDR3 is 14 amino acids. The V gene's germline CDR1 is ENHRY and CDR2 SYGVKD. The CDR3 DNA is TGTGCCATCAGGGGGACAGGGGTAGGGCAGCCCCAGCATTTT. Translation: CAIRGTGVGQPQHF.

The V call is TRBV20-1, the J call TRBJ1-4; perhaps TRBD1 as D (5 bases). V shed 2 bases and J shed 8 bases, with 15 bases lying between them. Germline values: CDR1 DFQATT, CDR2 SNEGSKA (reference sequence). This CDR3 contains 14 residues. CDR3 residues: CSARTNRIEEKLFF. The CDR3 region has the DNA TGCAGTGCTAGAACTAACAGGATAGAGGAAAAACTGTTTTTT.

The V call is TRBV7-2, the J call TRBJ2-3, with a possible D match to TRBD1 (6 bases). This CDR3 is built from 14 residues. Germline V gives CDR1 SGHTA, CDR2 FQGNSA. V was cut by 5 bases and J by 2 bases, with 11 bases left in between. The CDR3 region is CASSPDSHTDTQYF. DNA for the CDR3: TGTGCCAGCAGCCCGGACAGCCACACAGATACGCAGTATTTT.

The chain recombines TRBV20-1 with TRBJ1-1; 9 bases agree with TRBD1. The CDR3 is 11 residues long. Per the germline V gene, CDR1 is DFQATT and CDR2 is SNEGSKA (reference sequence). With 5 bases clipped from V and 11 bases from J, the junction kept 6 bases outside the gene matches. The CDR3 DNA is TGCAGTGCTCTCCGGGACAGGGCTGCTTTCTTT. This translates into CSALRDRAAFF.

This rearrangement joins TRBV4-3 to TRBJ2-4, with a tentative D call TRBD2 (5 bases). V was pared by 1 base and J by 0 bases, with 13 bases between. Per the germline V gene, CDR1 is LGHNA and CDR2 is YSLEER. The CDR3 contains 17 residues. CDR3 bases: TGCGCCAGCAGCCAAGTCGCGGGCCTAGTAGCCAAAAACATTCAGTACTTC. It is translated as CASSQVAGLVAKNIQYF.

For the CDR3, the DNA is TGTGCCAGCAGTGAAGCGCTAGGGTTGCTCGGCTACACCTTC. This sequence encodes CASSEALGLLGYTF. This chain connects TRBV2 to TRBJ1-2, with no clear D. This CDR3 region has 14 residues. The germline V gene has CDR1 SNHLY and CDR2 FYNNEI. Trimming stripped 0 bases from V and 8 bases from J, with 13 bases between.

At least ten counts were recorded for this clonotype. J is TRBJ2-1 and V is TRBV13; 11 bases match TRBD1. Germline V gene data show CDR1 as PRHDT and CDR2 as FYEKMQ (reference sequence). The CDR3 totals 15 residues. V shed 4 bases and J 9 bases; nucleotides not matched to a gene: 8. CDR3: CASSYRDRGYGEQFF. CDR3 in DNA: TGTGCCAGCAGCTACCGGGACAGGGGGTACGGTGAGCAGTTCTTC.

The chain combines TRBV2 with TRBJ1-1; D gene ambiguous. The CDR3 covers 13 residues. Germline values: CDR1 SNHLY, CDR2 FYNNEI. V shed 0 bases and J shed 5 bases, with 7 bases lying between them. The CDR3 nucleotides are TGTGCCAGCAGTGAAGCTTTGGGGACTGAAGCTTTCTTT. Translated: CASSEALGTEAFF.

The J gene is TRBJ2-7, the V gene TRBV11-2; D gene uncertain. The CDR3 has 15 residues. Germline CDR1 is SGHAT and CDR2 is FQNNGV. The V and J ends lost 5 bases and 2 bases respectively, with 16 bases between them. CDR3 DNA: TGTGCCAGCAGCCGACCTTCAGTCCGGGCCTACGAGCAGTACTTC. Protein sequence: CASSRPSVRAYEQYF.